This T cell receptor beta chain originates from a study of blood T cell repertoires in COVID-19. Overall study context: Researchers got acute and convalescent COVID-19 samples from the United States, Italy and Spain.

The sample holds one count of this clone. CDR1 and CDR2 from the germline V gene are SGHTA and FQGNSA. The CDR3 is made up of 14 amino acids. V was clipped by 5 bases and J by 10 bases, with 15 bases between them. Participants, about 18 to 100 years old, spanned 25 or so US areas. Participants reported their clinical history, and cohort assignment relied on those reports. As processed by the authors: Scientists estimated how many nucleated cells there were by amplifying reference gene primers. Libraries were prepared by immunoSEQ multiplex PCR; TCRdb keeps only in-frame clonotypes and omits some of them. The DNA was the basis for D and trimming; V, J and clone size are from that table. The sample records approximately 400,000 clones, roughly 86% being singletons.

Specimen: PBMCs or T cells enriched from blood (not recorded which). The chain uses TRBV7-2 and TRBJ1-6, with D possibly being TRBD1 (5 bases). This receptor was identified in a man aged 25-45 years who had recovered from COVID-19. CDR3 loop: CASSKTPGISPLHF. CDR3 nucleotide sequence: TGTGCCAGCAGCAAAACCCCAGGGATCTCACCCCTCCACTTT.